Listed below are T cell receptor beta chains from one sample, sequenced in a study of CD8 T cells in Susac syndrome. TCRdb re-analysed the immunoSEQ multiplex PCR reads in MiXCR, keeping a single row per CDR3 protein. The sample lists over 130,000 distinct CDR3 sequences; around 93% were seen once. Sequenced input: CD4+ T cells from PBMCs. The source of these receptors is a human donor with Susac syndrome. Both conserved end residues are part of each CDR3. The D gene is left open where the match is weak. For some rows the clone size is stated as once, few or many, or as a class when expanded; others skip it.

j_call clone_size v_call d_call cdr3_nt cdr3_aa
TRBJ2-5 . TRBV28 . TGTGCCAGCTCTGGGGTCGGCAGATTTTTACCACAAGAGACCCAGTACTTC CASSGVGRFLPQETQYF
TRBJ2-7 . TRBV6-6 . TGTGCCAGCAGATTACAGGGTACCCAGGGGGAGCAGTACTTC CASRLQGTQGEQYF
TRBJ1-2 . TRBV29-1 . TGCAGCGTTGGTCAAGTGTCGGGCGGCTACACCTTC CSVGQVSGGYTF
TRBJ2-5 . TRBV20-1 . TGCAGTGCGGGTACAGGGGGGGAAGAGACCCAGTACTTC CSAGTGGEETQYF
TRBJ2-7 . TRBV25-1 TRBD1 TGTGCCAGCAGTGACCCCGGGACAGGGGCCTACGAGCAGTACTTC CASSDPGTGAYEQYF
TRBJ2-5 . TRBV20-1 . TGCAGTGCTCCACCGGGACGGCCAGAAGAGACCCAGTACTTC CSAPPGRPEETQYF
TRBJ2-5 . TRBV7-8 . TGTGCCAGCAGATTTGCTGGGGGGCGGGTTCAAGAGACCCAGTACTTC CASRFAGGRVQETQYF
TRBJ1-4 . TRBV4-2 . TGTGCCAGCAGCCATGAACGGGGGGATGAAAAACTGTTTTTT CASSHERGDEKLFF
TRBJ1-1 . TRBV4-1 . TGCGCCAGCAGCCAGGGCCCAGGAAGGGAGACTGAAGCTTTCTTT CASSQGPGRETEAFF
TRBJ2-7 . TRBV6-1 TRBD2 TGTGCCAGCAGTGCCAGCGGGAGCCATGTTTACGAGCAGTACTTC CASSASGSHVYEQYF
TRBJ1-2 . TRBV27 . TGTGCCAGCAGTCGAACCCAGGGCTATCGTGGCTACACCTTC CASSRTQGYRGYTF
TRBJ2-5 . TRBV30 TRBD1 TGTGCCTGGAGTCCGGGACAGGGGGCTGGGGAGACCCAGTACTTC CAWSPGQGAGETQYF
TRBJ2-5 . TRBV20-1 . TGCAGTGCTAGAGGGACACTCCAAGAGACCCAGTACTTC CSARGTLQETQYF
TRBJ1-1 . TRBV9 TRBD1 TGTGCCAGCAGCTCCCTCGGGACAGCGAACACTGAAGCTTTCTTT CASSSLGTANTEAFF
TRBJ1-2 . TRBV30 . TGTGCCTGGAGGGGATTGAGACAACCGGGACATCAGAAGGCCCGCTATGGCTACACCTTC CAWRGLRQPGHQKARYGYTF
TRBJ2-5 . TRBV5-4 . TGTGCCAGCAGCCGGGGACACGGGGAGACCCAGTACTTC CASSRGHGETQYF
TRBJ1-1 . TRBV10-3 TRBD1 TGTGCCATCAGGACAGGGGGGGACACTGAAGCTTTCTTT CAIRTGGDTEAFF
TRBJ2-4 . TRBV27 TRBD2 TGTGCCAGCAGTAAAGGGACTAGTCGGAACATTCAGTACTTC CASSKGTSRNIQYF
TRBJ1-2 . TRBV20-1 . TGCAGTGCTAGTCGTGCAGGGGCTGGTGGCTACACCTTC CSASRAGAGGYTF
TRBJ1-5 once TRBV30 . TGTGCCTGGAGTGTACCCAGGGGAGGACAGCCCCAGCATTTT CAWSVPRGGQPQHF
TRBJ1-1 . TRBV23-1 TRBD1 TGCGCCAGCAGACGTATAGGACAGGGATTGGGCACTGAAGCTTTCTTT CASRRIGQGLGTEAFF
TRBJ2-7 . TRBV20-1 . TGCAGTGCTGCAGTTGGGGGAACCTACGAGCAGTACTTC CSAAVGGTYEQYF
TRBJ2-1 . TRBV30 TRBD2 TGTGCCTGGAGCCCCTTGGGACTAGCGGGAGGGTATGAGCAGTTCTTC CAWSPLGLAGGYEQFF
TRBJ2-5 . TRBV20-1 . TGCAGTGCTAGCGGCCCTGGGGGAGAGACCCAGTACTTC CSASGPGGETQYF
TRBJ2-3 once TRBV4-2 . TGTGCCAGCAGCCAAGATCGGAATAGAGGGGGTACGCAGTATTTT CASSQDRNRGGTQYF
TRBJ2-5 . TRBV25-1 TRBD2 TGTGCCAGCAGTGTGACTAGCGGGGGGACCACGGAGACCCAGTACTTC CASSVTSGGTTETQYF
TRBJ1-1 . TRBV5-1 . TGCGCCAGCAGCTTTGACGGCACTGAAGCTTTCTTT CASSFDGTEAFF
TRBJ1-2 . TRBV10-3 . TGTGCCATCAGTGGAGGGGTGGCGAACTATGGCTACACCTTC CAISGGVANYGYTF
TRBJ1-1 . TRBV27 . TGTGCCAGCAGGAGTTCGGTATCTGAAGCTTTCTTT CASRSSVSEAFF
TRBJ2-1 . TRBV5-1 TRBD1 TGCGCCAGCAGCTTGAACGCCGGGACAGGGTACAATGAGCAGTTCTTC CASSLNAGTGYNEQFF
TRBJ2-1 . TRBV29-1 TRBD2 TGCAGCGTGGTACTAGCGGTCAACAATGAGCAGTTCTTC CSVVLAVNNEQFF
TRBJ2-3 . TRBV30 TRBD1 TGTGCCTGGAGTGTACGGACAGGGGCAGATACGCAGTATTTT CAWSVRTGADTQYF
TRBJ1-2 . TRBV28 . TGTGCCAGCAGTTTTAAGGGGTACGGCTACACCTTC CASSFKGYGYTF